This entry lists 11 T cell receptor beta chains sequenced from one sample in a study of T cell responses to AZD1222 COVID-19 vaccine (dated by TCRdb to about 2021). Library preparation was by the immunoSEQ multiplex PCR assay. TCRdb re-hosts the immuneACCESS table, in-frame sequences only. Its copies lack some clones; in the studies checked, an unresolved V gene accounts for under half of them, and the cause for the rest is not known. The sample table lists tens of thousands of clones, roughly 93% of them with a count of one. About 24% of the sample is in the top ten clones. Reading the label with the study, this specimen's time point is: baseline before first vaccination. Sequencing used peripheral blood, obtained on day 0 of AZD1222 vaccination. Receptors were obtained from an adult in good health.

The chain employs TRBV7-9 and TRBJ1-1, with 7 bases aligning to TRBD1. CDR1 and CDR2 from the germline V gene are SEHNR and FQNEAQ (reference sequence). CDR3 length: 16 residues. The V and J ends lost 3 bases and 1 base, in that order; junction bases with no gene match: 8. The CDR3 protein is CASSFATGTENTEAFF. Here the CDR3 DNA reads TGTGCCAGCAGCTTCGCCACCGGGACAGAGAACACTGAAGCTTTCTTT.

The rearrangement uses TRBV4-2 and TRBJ2-7; possible D gene TRBD2, 5 bases. This CDR3 contains 13 residues. Looked up from germline, CDR1 is LGHNA and CDR2 is YNFKEQ. With 4 bases removed from V and 3 bases from J, the gap between germline ends came to 10 bases. CDR3 sequence: CASSRGDSYEQYF. DNA of the CDR3: TGTGCCAGCAGCCGGGGAGATAGCTACGAGCAGTACTTC.

V is TRBV19 and J is TRBJ1-1, with 7 positions matching TRBD1. Germline CDR1 LNHDA, CDR2 SQIVND (reference sequence). V gave up 1 base and J gave up 5 bases; unmatched junction bases: 10. This CDR3 region has 16 residues. The DNA of the CDR3 is TGTGCCAGTAGTATAGGTATTCGACAGGGAAGGACTGAAGCTTTCTTT. The encoded protein is CASSIGIRQGRTEAFF.

The J gene is TRBJ1-1, the V gene TRBV5-1; D remains unclear. CDR3 length equals 14 residues. V shed 8 bases and J shed 2 bases, with 16 bases lying between them. The germline V gene encodes CDR1 SGHRS and CDR2 YFSETQ. CDR3 sequence reads: CASTAGGVNTEAFF. CDR3 nucleotides: TGCGCCAGTACTGCCGGTGGGGTTAACACTGAAGCTTTCTTT.

The chain is built from TRBV19 and TRBJ1-2; D perhaps matches TRBD1 (6 bases). With 4 bases removed from V and 3 bases from J, the gap between germline ends came to 15 bases. Germline V gene lookup returns CDR1 LNHDA and CDR2 SQIVND (reference sequence). The CDR3 runs to 15 residues. The CDR3 region has the DNA TGTGCCAGTAGTACCTCGGACAGCATCTACTATGGCTACACCTTC. It is translated as CASSTSDSIYYGYTF.

The genes are TRBV7-9 and TRBJ1-2; 7 positions agree with TRBD1. CDR3 length: 14 residues. CDR1 and CDR2 from the germline V gene are SEHNR and FQNEAQ (reference sequence). Trimming took 6 bases from V and 5 from J; bases not matched to a gene: 9. CDR3 bases: TGTGCCAGCAGTCTCAATAGGGGGCTTTATGGCTACACCTTC. Translated, it gives CASSLNRGLYGYTF.

This rearrangement joins TRBV5-4 to TRBJ1-6; D gene unclear. V was clipped by 6 bases and J by 10 bases, with 20 bases between them. The germline V gene encodes CDR1 SGHNT and CDR2 YYREEE (reference sequence). This CDR3 region has 15 residues. The CDR3 loop is CASNSLDRSFSPLHF. The CDR3 DNA reads as TGTGCCAGCAACTCCCTGGATCGAAGCTTCTCACCCCTCCACTTT. Filled out from reference TRBV5-4 and TRBJ1-6, the complete variable domain reads ETGVTQSPTHLIKTRGQQVTLRCSSQSGHNTVSWYQQALGQGPQFIFQYYREEENGRGNFPPRFSGLQFPNYSSELNVNALELDDSALYLCASNSLDRSFSPLHFGNGTRLTVT.

The CDR3 region has the DNA TGTGCCAGCAGCACGACATCAGGGTTCGAGCAGTACTTC. Encoded protein: CASSTTSGFEQYF. The chain recombines TRBV7-3 with TRBJ2-7; D possibly corresponds to TRBD1 (5 bases). This CDR3 contains 13 residues. Germline CDR1 is SGHTA and CDR2 is FQGTGA. V was pared by 5 bases and J by 6 bases, with 14 bases between.

V is TRBV11-3 and J is TRBJ2-7, with 7 nucleotides matching TRBD1. V trimming: 5 bases; J trimming: 0 bases; junction bases outside the gene matches: 4. CDR1 and CDR2 (germline): SGHNT, YENEEA. The CDR3 has 14 residues. The CDR3 nucleotides read TGTGCCAGCAGCCTAAGACAGGGCTCCTACGAGCAGTACTTC. As protein: CASSLRQGSYEQYF.

J is TRBJ1-2 and V is TRBV27, with D uncertain. There are 14 residues in the CDR3. The V gene lost 6 bases and the J gene lost 4 bases, with 15 bases spanning the gap. Germline V CDR1 and CDR2: MNHEY, SMNVEV (reference sequence). As DNA, the CDR3 is TGTGCCAGCAGACTGGCTGACGGCGGCTATGGCTACACCTTC. Protein sequence: CASRLADGGYGYTF.

The CDR3 spells CASSRTGGYEQYF. The DNA of the CDR3 is TGTGCCAGCAGCCGAACAGGGGGCTACGAGCAGTACTTC. The chain carries TRBV7-9 and TRBJ2-7; 8 bases are shared with TRBD1. Losses at the gene ends were 5 bases for V and 3 bases for J; bases not matched to a gene: 3. CDR3 length equals 13 residues. Germline-derived CDR1 and CDR2 are SEHNR and FQNEAQ (reference sequence).